The 8 T cell receptor beta chains in this list originate from one sample, sequenced in a study of tumor-infiltrating lymphocytes in primary liver carcinoma. A constant-region primer primed TCR beta cDNA synthesis from roughly 500 ng of total RNA. Modified slightly, ARM-PCR produced TCR beta libraries over three nested multiplex PCR rounds. A C-beta reverse primer and TRBV1-TRBV30 forward primers served in each of the first two PCR rounds, at about 10 cycles apiece. TCRdb analysed the multiplex PCR reads with MiXCR anew, one entry per CDR3 protein. The data show 310,000 or so distinct CDR3 sequences, less than 65% seen once. Germline DNA was also extracted, and blood RNA was taken from unsorted whole blood. Sample: peripheral blood. These receptors all stem from a man aged 35 to 55 with primary liver carcinoma and hepatitis B virus infection.

There are many counts of this clonotype. The genes are TRBV12-3 or TRBV12-4 and TRBJ2-7; TRBD2 agrees at 7 bases. The CDR3 extends over 14 amino acids. Losses at the gene ends were 6 bases for V and 0 bases for J; bases not matched to a gene: 5. The CDR3: CASRMGGSSYEQYF. The CDR3 DNA is TGTGCCAGCAGGATGGGCGGGAGCTCCTACGAGCAGTACTTC.

About this clonotype: Germline and junction disagree at one end, which may indicate a read error. The J gene is TRBJ2-7, the V gene TRBV6-1; D gene uncertain. Germline assignment: CDR1 MNHNS and CDR2 SASEGT. The CDR3 contains 12 residues. The CDR3 region has the DNA TGTTCCAGTCCCGACGGACCATACGAGCAGTACTTC. Translation: CSSPDGPYEQYF.

As regards this clonotype: Germline and junction disagree at one end, which may indicate a read error. The chain uses TRBV5-1 and TRBJ1-1, with 8 bases aligning to TRBD1. This CDR3 has 16 residues. Germline lookup yields CDR1 SGHRS and CDR2 YFSETQ. This CDR3 reads CASSGGQAHGITEAFF. The CDR3 nucleotides read TGCGCCAGCAGCGGGGGACAGGCGCACGGGATCACTGAAGCCTTCTTT.

For this clonotype: A much larger clone lies a single base off, so this may be a read error. The J gene is TRBJ1-5, the V gene TRBV5-4; perhaps TRBD1 as D (6 bases). The CDR3 sequence is 14 residues long. In germline, CDR1 is SGHNT, CDR2 YYREEE (reference sequence). The CDR3 here is CTSSFRGADQPQHF. CDR3 nucleotide sequence: TGTACCAGCAGCTTCCGGGGGGCGGACCAGCCCCAGCATTTT.

In the case of this clonotype: The junction departs from the called germline gene at one end, perhaps through a read error. This chain joins TRBV29-1 and TRBJ2-2; D unclear. The CDR3 has 13 amino acids. Looked up from germline, CDR1 is SQVTM and CDR2 is ANQGSEA. CDR3 sequence reads: CSVCSANTGELFF. In nucleotides, the CDR3 is TGCAGCGTTTGCAGTGCGAATACCGGGGAGCTGTTTTTT.

The chain uses TRBV29-1 and TRBJ2-1, with 9 bases fitting TRBD1. V gave up 7 bases and J gave up 9 bases; unmatched junction bases: 13. CDR3 size: 14 residues. CDR1 is SQVTM and CDR2 is ANQGSEA in the germline V gene. This CDR3 is CSAFPAGQGCEQFF. The CDR3 coding sequence is TGCAGCGCATTCCCCGCGGGACAGGGATGTGAGCAGTTCTTC.

This clonotype occurred many times. The chain is built from TRBV6-1 and TRBJ1-2; no reliable D call. The germline V and J ends were trimmed by 4 bases and 0 bases, with 6 bases remaining between them. Germline assignment: CDR1 MNHNS and CDR2 SASEGT. This CDR3 spans 13 amino acids. Here the CDR3 DNA reads TGTGCCAGCAGTGTAGACACTAACTATGGCTACACCTTC. Translating gives CASSVDTNYGYTF.

J is TRBJ2-1 and V is TRBV28, with 7 bases aligning to TRBD1. V lost 5 bases to trimming and J lost 5 bases; unmatched junction nucleotides: 9. Looked up from germline, CDR1 is MDHEN and CDR2 is SYDVKM. This CDR3 comprises 15 residues. The CDR3 bases are TGTGCCAGCAGTCCAAGACGACAGGGCAACAATGAGCAGTTCTTC. Translation gives CASSPRRQGNNEQFF.